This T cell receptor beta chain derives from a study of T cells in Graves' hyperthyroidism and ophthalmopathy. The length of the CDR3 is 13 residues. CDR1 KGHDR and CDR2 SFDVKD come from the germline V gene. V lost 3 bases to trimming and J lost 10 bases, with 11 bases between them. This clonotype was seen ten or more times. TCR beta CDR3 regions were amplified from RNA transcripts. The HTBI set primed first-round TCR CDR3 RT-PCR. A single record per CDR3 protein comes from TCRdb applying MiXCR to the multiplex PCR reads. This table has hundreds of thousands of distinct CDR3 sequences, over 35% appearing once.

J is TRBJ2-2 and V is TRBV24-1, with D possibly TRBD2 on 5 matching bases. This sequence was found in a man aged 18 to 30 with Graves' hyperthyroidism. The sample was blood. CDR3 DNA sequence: TGTGCCACCAGTGATGCGAGGGTCGAGGAGCTGTTTTTT. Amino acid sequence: CATSDARVEELFF.